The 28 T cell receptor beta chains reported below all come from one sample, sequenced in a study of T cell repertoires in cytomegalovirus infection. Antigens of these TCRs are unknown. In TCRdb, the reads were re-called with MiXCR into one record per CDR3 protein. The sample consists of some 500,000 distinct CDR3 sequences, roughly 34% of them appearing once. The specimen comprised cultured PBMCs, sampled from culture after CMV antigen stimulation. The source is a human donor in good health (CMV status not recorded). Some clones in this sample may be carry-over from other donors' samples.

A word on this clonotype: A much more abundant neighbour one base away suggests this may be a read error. In nucleotides, the CDR3 is TGTGTCAGCAGCCCTAGTCAGGGGGTCTTCGAAGAAAAACTGTTTTTT. Amino acid sequence: CVSSPSQGVFEEKLFF. The chain links TRBV7-2 to TRBJ1-4; 7 nucleotides agree with TRBD1. The CDR3 runs 16 residues. Germline assignment: CDR1 SGHTA and CDR2 FQGNSA.

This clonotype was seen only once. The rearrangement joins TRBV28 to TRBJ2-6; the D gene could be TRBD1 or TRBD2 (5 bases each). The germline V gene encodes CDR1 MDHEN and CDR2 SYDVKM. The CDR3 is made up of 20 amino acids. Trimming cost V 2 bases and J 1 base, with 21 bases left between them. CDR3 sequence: CASSLGTVRSRSSGANVLTF. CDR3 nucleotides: TGTGCCAGCAGTTTAGGGACGGTAAGAAGTAGGAGTTCTGGGGCCAACGTCCTGACTTTC.

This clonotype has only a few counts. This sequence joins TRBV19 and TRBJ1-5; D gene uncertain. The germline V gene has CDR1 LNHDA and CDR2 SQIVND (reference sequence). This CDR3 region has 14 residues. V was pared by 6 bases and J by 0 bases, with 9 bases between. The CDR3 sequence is CASSYIVSNQPQHF. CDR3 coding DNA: TGTGCCAGTAGCTACATAGTTAGCAATCAGCCCCAGCATTTT. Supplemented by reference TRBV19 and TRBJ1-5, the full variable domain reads DGGITQSPKYLFRKEGQNVTLSCEQNLNHDAMYWYRQDPGQGLRLIYYSQIVNDFQKGDIAEGYSVSREKKESFPLTVTSAQKNPTAFYLCASSYIVSNQPQHFGDGTRLSIL.

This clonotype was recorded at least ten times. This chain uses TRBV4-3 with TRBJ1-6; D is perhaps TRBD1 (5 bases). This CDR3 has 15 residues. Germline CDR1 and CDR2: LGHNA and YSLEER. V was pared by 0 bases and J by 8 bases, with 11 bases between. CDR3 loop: CASSQDGGGDSPLHF. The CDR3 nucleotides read TGCGCCAGCAGCCAAGATGGGGGTGGTGATTCACCCCTCCACTTT.

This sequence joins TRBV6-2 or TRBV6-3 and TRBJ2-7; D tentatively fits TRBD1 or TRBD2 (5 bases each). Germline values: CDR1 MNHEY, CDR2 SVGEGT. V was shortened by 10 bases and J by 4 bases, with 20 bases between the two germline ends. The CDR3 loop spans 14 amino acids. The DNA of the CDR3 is TGTGCCACCCCAACCCGGGGCAGGGAATACGAGCAGTACGTC. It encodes CATPTRGREYEQYV.

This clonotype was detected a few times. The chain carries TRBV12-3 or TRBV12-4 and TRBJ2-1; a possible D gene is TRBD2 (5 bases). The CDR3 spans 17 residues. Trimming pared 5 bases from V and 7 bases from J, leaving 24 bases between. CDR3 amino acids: CASSARTPRGSSNEQFF. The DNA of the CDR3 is TGTGCCAGCAGTGCCCGAACCCCCCGGGGATCATCTAATGAGCAGTTCTTC.

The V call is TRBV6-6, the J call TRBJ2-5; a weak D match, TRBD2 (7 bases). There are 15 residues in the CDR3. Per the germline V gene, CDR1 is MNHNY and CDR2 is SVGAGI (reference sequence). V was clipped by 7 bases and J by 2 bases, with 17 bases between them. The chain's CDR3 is CASIIVGGPQETQYF. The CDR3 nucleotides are TGTGCCAGCATTATCGTCGGGGGGCCGCAAGAGACCCAGTACTTC.

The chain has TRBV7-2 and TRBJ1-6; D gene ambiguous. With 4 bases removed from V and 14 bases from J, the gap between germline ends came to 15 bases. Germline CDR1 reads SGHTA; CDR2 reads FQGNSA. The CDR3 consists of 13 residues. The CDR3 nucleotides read TGTGCCAGCAGCTCCGGTCGGGGAGTGGCCCTCCACTTT. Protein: CASSSGRGVALHF. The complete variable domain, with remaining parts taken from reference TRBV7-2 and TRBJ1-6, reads GAGVSQSPSNKVTEKGKDVELRCDPISGHTALYWYRQSLGQGLEFLIYFQGNSAPDKSGLPSDRFSAERTGGSVSTLTIQRTQQEDSAVYLCASSSGRGVALHFGNGTRLTVT.

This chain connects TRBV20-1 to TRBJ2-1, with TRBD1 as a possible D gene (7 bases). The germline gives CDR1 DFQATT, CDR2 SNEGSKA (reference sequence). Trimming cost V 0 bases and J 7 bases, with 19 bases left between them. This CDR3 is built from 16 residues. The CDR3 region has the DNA TGCAGTGCTAGAGAGTTCGGCGCAGGGGGGAGGAATGAGCAGTTCTTC. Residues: CSAREFGAGGRNEQFF.

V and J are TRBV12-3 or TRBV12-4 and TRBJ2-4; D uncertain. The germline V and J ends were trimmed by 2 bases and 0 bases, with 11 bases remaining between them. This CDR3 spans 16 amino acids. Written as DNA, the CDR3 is TGTGCCAGCAGTTTATCAGCCGGTCTAGCCAAAAACATTCAGTACTTC. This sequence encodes CASSLSAGLAKNIQYF.

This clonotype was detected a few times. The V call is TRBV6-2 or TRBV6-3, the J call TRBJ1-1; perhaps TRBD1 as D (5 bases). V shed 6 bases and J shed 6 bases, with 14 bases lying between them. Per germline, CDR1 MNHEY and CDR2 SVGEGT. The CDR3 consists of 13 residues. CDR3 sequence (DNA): TGTGCCAGCAGAGCAGGGTACTCACCTGAAGCTTTCTTT. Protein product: CASRAGYSPEAFF.

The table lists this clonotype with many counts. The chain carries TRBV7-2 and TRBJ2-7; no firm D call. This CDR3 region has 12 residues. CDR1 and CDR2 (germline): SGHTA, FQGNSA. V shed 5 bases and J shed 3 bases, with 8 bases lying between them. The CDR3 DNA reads TGTGCCAGCAGCCTCCAGAGCTACGAGCAGTACTTC. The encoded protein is CASSLQSYEQYF.

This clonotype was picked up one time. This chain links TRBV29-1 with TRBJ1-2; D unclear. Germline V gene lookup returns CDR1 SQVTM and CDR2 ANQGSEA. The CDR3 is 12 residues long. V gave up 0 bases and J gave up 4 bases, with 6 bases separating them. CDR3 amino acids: CSVEDSSYGYTF. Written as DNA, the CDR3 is TGCAGCGTTGAAGACAGCTCCTATGGCTACACCTTC.

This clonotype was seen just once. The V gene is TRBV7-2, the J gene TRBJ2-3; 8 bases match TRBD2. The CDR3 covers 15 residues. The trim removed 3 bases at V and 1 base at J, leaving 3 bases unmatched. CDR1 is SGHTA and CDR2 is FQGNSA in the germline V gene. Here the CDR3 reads CASSFKAGGTDTQYF. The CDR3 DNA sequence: TGTGCCAGCAGCTTTAAAGCGGGGGGCACAGATACGCAGTATTTT.

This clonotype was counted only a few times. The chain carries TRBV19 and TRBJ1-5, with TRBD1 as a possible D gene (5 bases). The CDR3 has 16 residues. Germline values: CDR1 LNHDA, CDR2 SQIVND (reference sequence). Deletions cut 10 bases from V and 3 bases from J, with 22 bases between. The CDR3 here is CATTIQSGTPNQPQHF. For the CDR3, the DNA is TGTGCCACCACAATACAATCAGGGACCCCCAATCAGCCCCAGCATTTT.

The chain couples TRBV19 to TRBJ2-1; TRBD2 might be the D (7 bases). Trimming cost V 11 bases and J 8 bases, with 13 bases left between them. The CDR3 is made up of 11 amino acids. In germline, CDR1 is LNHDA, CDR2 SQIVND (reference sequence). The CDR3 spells CAAGEGDEQFF. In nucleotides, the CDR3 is TGTGCCGCAGGGGAGGGGGATGAGCAGTTCTTC.

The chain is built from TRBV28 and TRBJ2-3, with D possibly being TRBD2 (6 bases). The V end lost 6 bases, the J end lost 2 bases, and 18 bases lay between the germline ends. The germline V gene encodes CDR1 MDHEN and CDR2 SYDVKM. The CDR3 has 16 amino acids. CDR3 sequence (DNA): TGTGCCAGCAGGGGCGGGACGTATGATCTCACAGATACGCAGTATTTT. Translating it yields CASRGGTYDLTDTQYF.

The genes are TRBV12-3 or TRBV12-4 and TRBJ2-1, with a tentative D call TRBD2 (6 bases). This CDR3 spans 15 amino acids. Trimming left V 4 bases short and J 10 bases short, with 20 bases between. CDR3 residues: CASSSDRHRRAEQFF. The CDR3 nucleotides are TGTGCCAGCAGTTCCGACCGACACCGGAGGGCGGAGCAGTTCTTC.

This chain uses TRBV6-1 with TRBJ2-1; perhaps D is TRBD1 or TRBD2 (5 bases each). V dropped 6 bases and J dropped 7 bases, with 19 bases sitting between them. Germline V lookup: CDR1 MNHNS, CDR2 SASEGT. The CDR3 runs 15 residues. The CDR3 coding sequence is TGTGCCAGCAGGGCCTGGGGGAGTGGCGCTAATGAGCAGTTCTTC. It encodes CASRAWGSGANEQFF.

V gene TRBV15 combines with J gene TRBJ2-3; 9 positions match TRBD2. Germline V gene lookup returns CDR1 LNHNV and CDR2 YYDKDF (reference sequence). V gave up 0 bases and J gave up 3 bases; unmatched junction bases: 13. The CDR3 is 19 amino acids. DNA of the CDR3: TGTGCCACCAGCAGAGAAAGGCTCATAGCGGGGGCGAGGACAGATACGCAGTATTTT. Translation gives CATSRERLIAGARTDTQYF.

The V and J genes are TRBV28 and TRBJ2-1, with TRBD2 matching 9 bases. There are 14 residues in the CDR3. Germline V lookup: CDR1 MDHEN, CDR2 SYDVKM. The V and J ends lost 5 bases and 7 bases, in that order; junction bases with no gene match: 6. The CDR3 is CASSRLAGENEQFF. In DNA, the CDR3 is TGTGCCAGCAGTAGATTAGCGGGGGAAAATGAGCAGTTCTTC. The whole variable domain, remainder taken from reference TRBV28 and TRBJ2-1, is DVKVTQSSRYLVKRTGEKVFLECVQDMDHENMFWYRQDPGLGLRLIYFSYDVKMKEKGDIPEGYSVSREKKERFSLILESASTNQTSMYLCASSRLAGENEQFFGPGTRLTVL.

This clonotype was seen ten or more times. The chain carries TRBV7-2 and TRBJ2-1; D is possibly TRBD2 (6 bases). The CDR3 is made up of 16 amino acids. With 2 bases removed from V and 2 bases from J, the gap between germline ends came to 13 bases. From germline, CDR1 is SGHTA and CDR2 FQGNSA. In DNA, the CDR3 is TGTGCCAGCAGCTTATTCGGCGGGATGACCTACAATGAGCAGTTCTTC. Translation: CASSLFGGMTYNEQFF. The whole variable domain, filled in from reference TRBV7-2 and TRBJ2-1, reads GAGVSQSPSNKVTEKGKDVELRCDPISGHTALYWYRQSLGQGLEFLIYFQGNSAPDKSGLPSDRFSAERTGGSVSTLTIQRTQQEDSAVYLCASSLFGGMTYNEQFFGPGTRLTVL.

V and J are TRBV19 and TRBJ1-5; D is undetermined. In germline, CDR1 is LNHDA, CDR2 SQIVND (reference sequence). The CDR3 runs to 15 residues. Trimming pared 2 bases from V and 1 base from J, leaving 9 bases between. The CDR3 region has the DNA TGTGCCAGTAGTATATGGGGTGTCAGCAATCAGCCCCAGCATTTT. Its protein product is CASSIWGVSNQPQHF.

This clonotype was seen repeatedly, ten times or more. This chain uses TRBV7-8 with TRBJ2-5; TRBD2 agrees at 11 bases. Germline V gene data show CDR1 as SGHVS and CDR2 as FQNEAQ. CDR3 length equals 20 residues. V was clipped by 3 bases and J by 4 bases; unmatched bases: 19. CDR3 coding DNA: TGTGCCAGCAGCTTCGCCCCCCGGGTAGCGGGAGGGAAGGCGGGAGAGACCCAGTACTTC. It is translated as CASSFAPRVAGGKAGETQYF.

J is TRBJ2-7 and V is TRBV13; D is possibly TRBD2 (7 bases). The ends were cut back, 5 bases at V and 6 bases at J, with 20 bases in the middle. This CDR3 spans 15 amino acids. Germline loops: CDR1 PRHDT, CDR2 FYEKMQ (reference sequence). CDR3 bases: TGTGCCAGCAGCACGCGGACTAGGGGCAGGGGCGAGCAGTACTTC. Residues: CASSTRTRGRGEQYF.

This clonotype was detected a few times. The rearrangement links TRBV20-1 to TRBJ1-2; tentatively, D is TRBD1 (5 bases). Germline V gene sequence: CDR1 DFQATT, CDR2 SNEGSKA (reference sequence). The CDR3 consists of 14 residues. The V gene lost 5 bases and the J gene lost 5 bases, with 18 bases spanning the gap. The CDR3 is CSAAGGAPMYGYTF. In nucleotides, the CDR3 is TGCAGTGCTGCCGGTGGGGCCCCTATGTATGGCTACACCTTC.

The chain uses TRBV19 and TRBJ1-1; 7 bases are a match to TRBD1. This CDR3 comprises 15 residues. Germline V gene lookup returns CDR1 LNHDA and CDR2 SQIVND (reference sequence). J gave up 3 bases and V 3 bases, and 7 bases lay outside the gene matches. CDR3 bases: TGTGCCAGTAGTATTCTGAGGGGGCGCGACACTGAAGCTTTCTTT. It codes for CASSILRGRDTEAFF.

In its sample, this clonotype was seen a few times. CDR3 residues: CATSDFRRGSTDTQYF. The CDR3 bases are TGTGCCACCAGTGATTTCCGTCGCGGGAGCACAGATACGCAGTATTTT. V usage is TRBV24-1 and J usage is TRBJ2-3; possibly TRBD2 for D (5 bases). Per germline, CDR1 KGHDR and CDR2 SFDVKD. The CDR3 length is 16 residues. Trimming removed 1 base from V and 0 bases from J, with 10 bases in between.